The clone carrying this T cell receptor beta chain was found a few times. Antigen: not known. TCRdb re-analysed the 5' RACE reads in MiXCR, keeping a single row per CDR3 protein. The sample consists of about 920,000 distinct CDR3 sequences, roughly 12% of them appearing once. The sample originates from a study of identical twins. Regarding the study as a whole: Models underestimated out-of-frame TCR alpha sharing in monozygotic twins.

CDR3 length equals 15 residues. Germline-derived CDR1 and CDR2 are LGHNA and YNFKEQ. V was trimmed by 4 bases and J by 8 bases, leaving 18 bases between them. These same data were also listed under a study on yellow fever vaccine responses in identical twins.

This sequence originates from a woman in her late teens or twenties in good health. The rearrangement links TRBV4-2 to TRBJ2-1, with D hard to call. The sample comprised PBMCs. The CDR3 nucleotides read TGTGCCAGCAGCCGGGATAGTCCGTCCTCGGATGAGCAGTTCTTC. Amino acid sequence: CASSRDSPSSDEQFF.